This T cell receptor (beta chain) is from a study of cytotoxic CD8 clonotypes in ibrutinib-treated CLL. Study findings and constraints: Sustained-remission and progressing patients had different sampling times.

Regarding this clone: Its target is unknown.

This CDR3 is 15 amino acids long. The ends were cut back, 3 bases at V and 1 base at J, with 13 bases in the middle. Germline lookup yields CDR1 SGHTA and CDR2 FQGNSA. This table comes from immunoSEQ multiplex PCR, and its TCRdb copy is limited to in-frame clones, with some not included. Of around 250,000 clones in the sample, 60% to 75% were seen once. The specimen was PBMCs, collected after 24 months of ibrutinib treatment. The chain couples TRBV7-2 to TRBJ2-7; D is uncertain. The clonotype originates from a human donor with chronic lymphocytic leukemia. The CDR3 reads CASSFRAVGSYEQYF. Written as DNA, the CDR3 is TGTGCCAGCAGCTTCCGGGCAGTGGGTTCCTACGAGCAGTACTTC.